This entry describes one T cell receptor beta chain. Its antigen remains undetermined. No much larger clonotype is one base removed from it; base qualities were not supplied. The data belong to a study of OX40 agonist ivuxolimab in advanced cancers. The study in broad terms: The costimulatory receptor OX40 (CD134) was targeted by ivuxolimab, a fully human IgG2 agonistic monoclonal antibody. The monotherapy dose-escalation portion (N of about 50 patients) of the phase I ivuxolimab trial is reported in the paper. Of the 50 to 55 dose-escalation patients, hepatocellular carcinoma was present in approximately 20, melanoma in around 15, renal cell carcinoma in 9 and head and neck cancer in 9. Three dose-escalation patients achieved partial responses, one with hepatocellular carcinoma and two with cutaneous melanoma. The purpose of peripheral TCRbeta sequencing was to test whether ivuxolimab changed TCR sequence diversity and led to clonal T-cell expansion. Prior anti-PD-1, anti-PD-L1 or anti-CTLA-4 therapy was permitted, and less than 45% of dose-escalation patients had received checkpoint inhibitors. Intravenous ivuxolimab was administered to patients every 2 weeks at six dose levels: 0.01, 0.1, 0.3, 1.5, 3 and 10 mg/kg. The dose-escalation cohort was about 86% male with a mean age of approximately 60 years, ranging from roughly 20 to 80. On the study overall, not on this receptor specifically: The antigen specificity of the clonally expanded peripheral T cells was not determined. On average, CD8+ T cells showed more expanded clones than CD4+ T cells after ivuxolimab. Low levels of normalized T-cell clonal expansion were also seen in some nonresponding patients. Clonal expansion of both CD4+ and CD8+ blood T cells was observed from baseline to week 6 at doses 0.1 to 3.0 mg/kg. In partial responders in the 0.1-3.0 mg/kg groups, normalized peripheral clonal expansion was found to be among the lowest, especially among CD8+ T cells.

Trimming removed 2 bases from V and 1 base from J; the gene matches leave 6 bases unexplained. The CDR3 goes from the cysteine to the phenylalanine over 16 residues. Only the CDR3 region is kept as DNA, spanning 48 bases read in frame from base 1. CDR1 and CDR2, looked up from the germline V gene, are SGHVS and FNYEAQ. Genomic DNA was extracted from sorted cells for sequencing of the TCRbeta CDR3 region. TCRbeta CDR3 regions were sequenced using the immunoSEQ Assay. TCRdb holds this immuneACCESS table with in-frame rearrangements only. Some clones are missing; in checked studies, unresolved V genes explain under half, and the rest has no known cause. Counted in this sample were some 80,000 clones; approximately 85% of them appeared once. Of the sample, approximately 25% is held by the ten largest clones. Patients with autoimmune disease history or receiving systemic immunosuppression were excluded from the trial. Peripheral blood for TCR sequencing was drawn from every dose cohort at baseline, at cycle 4 day 1 and at cycle 7 day 1. The samples were drawn from a first-in-human, open-label, multicenter phase I dose-escalation trial of ivuxolimab. The trial enrolled adults with locally advanced or metastatic head and neck squamous cell, hepatocellular, melanoma or renal cell carcinoma. CD4+ and CD8+ T cells were sorted separately from peripheral blood before TCR sequencing.

Sequenced material: CD4+ or CD8+ T cells sorted from blood, taken in a trial of the OX40 agonist ivuxolimab. In this chain, TRBV7-6 is recombined with TRBJ1-1; TRBD1 agrees with 8 junctional bases. This clonotype originated in an adult with an advanced solid tumor such as melanoma, head and neck, liver or kidney cancer. The CDR3 region reads CASSLRQGPPNTEAFF. In nucleotide form, the sequence is TGTGCCAGCAGCTTACGACAGGGGCCGCCGAACACTGAAGCTTTCTTT.